This T cell receptor beta chain is from a study of blood T cells in healthy people across ages. V lost 6 bases to trimming and J lost 2 bases, with 16 bases between them. The V gene's germline CDR1 is SQVTM and CDR2 ANQGSEA. CDR3 size: 14 residues. A second PCR of about 7 to 12 cycles used a sample-barcoded 5' primer and a J-beta primer mix. TCRdb independently ran MiXCR on the 5' RACE reads; one entry per CDR3 protein. The sample lists roughly 1,500,000 distinct CDR3 sequences, approximately 40% occurring once. The rearrangement uses TRBV29-1 and TRBJ1-1; perhaps TRBD1 as D (5 bases). The sequence was collected from a woman under 30 in good health. The sequenced material came from blood. The CDR3 coding sequence is TGCAGCGTGGAGACGGCAGGGAGAAACACTGAAGCTTTCTTT. As protein: CSVETAGRNTEAFF. The variable domain in full, with the rest retrieved from reference TRBV29-1 and TRBJ1-1, is SAVISQKPSRDICQRGTSLTIQCQVDSQVTMMFWYRQQPGQSLTLIATANQGSEATYESGFVIDKFPISRPNLTFSTLTVSNMSPEDSSIYLCSVETAGRNTEAFFGQGTRLTVV.